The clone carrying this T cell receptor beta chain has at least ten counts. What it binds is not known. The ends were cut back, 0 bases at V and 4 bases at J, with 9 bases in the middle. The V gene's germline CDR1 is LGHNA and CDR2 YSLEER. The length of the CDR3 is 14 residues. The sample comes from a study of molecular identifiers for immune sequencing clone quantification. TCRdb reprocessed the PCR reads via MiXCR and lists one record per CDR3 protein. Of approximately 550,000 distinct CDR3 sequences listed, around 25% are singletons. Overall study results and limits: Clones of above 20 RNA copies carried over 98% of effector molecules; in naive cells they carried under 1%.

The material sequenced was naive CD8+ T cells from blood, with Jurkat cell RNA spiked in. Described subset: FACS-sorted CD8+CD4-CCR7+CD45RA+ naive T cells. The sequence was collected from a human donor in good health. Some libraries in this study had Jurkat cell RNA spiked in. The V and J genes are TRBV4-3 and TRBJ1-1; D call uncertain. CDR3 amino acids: CASSQDKRGTEAFF. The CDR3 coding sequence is TGCGCCAGCAGCCAAGACAAGAGAGGCACTGAAGCTTTCTTT.